The clone carrying this TCR beta chain showed up many times. Its antigen is still unknown. Germline lookup yields CDR1 DFQATT and CDR2 SNEGSKA (reference sequence). Between the trimmed V and J ends, which lost 5 bases and 1 base, there was a span of 11 bases. The CDR3 loop spans 13 amino acids. The source of the sample is a study of CD8+CD57+ T cells in acquired aplastic anemia. Study details: CD4+ cell libraries from healthy donors averaged approximately 9.9 million reads.

TCR beta VDJ combinations and CDR3 sequences were profiled from genomic DNA. TCRdb fed the reads into MiXCR, producing one record per CDR3 protein. There are 400,000 to 450,000 distinct CDR3 sequences in the sample; 60% to 80% occur only once, and 4% lies in the top ten. Findings and limits, study-wide: Found in both controls and patients were fewer than 35 CD8+ CDR3 sequences.

The sequenced material came from sorted CD4+, CD8+, or CD8+CD57+ T cells (not recorded which) from PBMCs. This TCR was sampled from a human donor in good health, serving as a control. This sequence joins TRBV20-1 and TRBJ1-1; perhaps TRBD1 as D (5 bases). As DNA, the CDR3 is TGCAGTGCTGTGGGGCAGCCGAACACTGAAGCTTTCTTT. This gives the protein CSAVGQPNTEAFF.